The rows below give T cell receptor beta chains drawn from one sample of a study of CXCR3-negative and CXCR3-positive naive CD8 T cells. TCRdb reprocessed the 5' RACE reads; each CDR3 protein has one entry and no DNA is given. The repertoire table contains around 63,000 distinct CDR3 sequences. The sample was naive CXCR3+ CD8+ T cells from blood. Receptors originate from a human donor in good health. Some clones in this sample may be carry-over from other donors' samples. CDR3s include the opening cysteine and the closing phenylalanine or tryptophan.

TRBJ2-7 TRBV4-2 CASSQGDLHYEQYF
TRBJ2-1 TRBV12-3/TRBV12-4 CATLRNNNEQFF
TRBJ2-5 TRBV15 CATSTLQGQETQYF
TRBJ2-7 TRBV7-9 CASSLPGQFFEQYF
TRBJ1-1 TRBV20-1 CSASIPVTEAFF
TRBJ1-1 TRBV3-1 CASSPTNAEAFF
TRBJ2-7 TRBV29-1 CSVETAWGSTYEQYF
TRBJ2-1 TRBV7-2 CASSDPRASGGVRYNEQFF
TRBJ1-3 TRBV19 CASSFGQSGNTIYF
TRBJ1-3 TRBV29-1 CSVVLRGADTIYF
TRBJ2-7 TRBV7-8 CASSLGAGAYEQYF
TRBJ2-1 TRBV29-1 CSGLAGGPVEQFF
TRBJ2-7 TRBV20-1 CSARERGHSYEQYF
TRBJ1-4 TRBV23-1 CASSQSGQGPATNEKLFF
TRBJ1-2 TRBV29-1 CSVAGVLYGYTF
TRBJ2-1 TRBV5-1 CASSPQGTEQFF